A selection of T cell receptor beta chains follows, all from one sample in a study of T cell responses to AZD1222 COVID-19 vaccine. Profiling relied on immunoSEQ multiplex PCR, and the TCRdb table lists in-frame clones only, not all of them. Among about 150,000 clones, 90% were seen once, and the ten largest hold roughly 6.2%. Sequencing was performed on peripheral blood, taken 28 days after the second AZD1222 dose. All receptors come from an adult who received the AZD1222 COVID-19 vaccine. Both conserved end residues are part of each CDR3. The D gene is left open where the match is weak. Clone sizes are given selectively: once, few, many, or a class where the clone is expanded.

abundance	v_gene	d_gene	j_gene	CDR3nt	CDR3aa
NA	TRBV3-1/TRBV3-2	NA	TRBJ1-2	TGTGCCAGCAGCCCCTCCCACAACTATGGCTACACCTTC	CASSPSHNYGYTF
NA	TRBV11-2	NA	TRBJ1-5	TGTGCCAGCAGCTTAGAAGCGAGCAATCAGCCCCAGCATTTT	CASSLEASNQPQHF
NA	TRBV29-1	NA	TRBJ2-1	TGCAGCGCCCCTGGCAGGGCTTACAATGAGCAGTTCTTC	CSAPGRAYNEQFF
NA	TRBV4-2	TRBD2	TRBJ2-5	TGTGCCAGCAGCCAAGATCGACTAGCGGGGGGGCATGAGACCCAGTACTTC	CASSQDRLAGGHETQYF
NA	TRBV5-5	NA	TRBJ1-3	TGTGCCAGCAGCCCTGGTGGGTCTGGAAACACCATATATTTT	CASSPGGSGNTIYF
NA	TRBV6-5	NA	TRBJ2-3	TGTGCCAGCAGTTACGACCTCACAGATACGCAGTATTTT	CASSYDLTDTQYF
NA	TRBV6-1	NA	TRBJ2-7	TGTGCCAGCAGTGAAAGGACGGCGAGCTCCTACGAGCAGTACTTC	CASSERTASSYEQYF
NA	TRBV30	TRBD2	TRBJ2-7	TGTGCCTGGAGACCTCGACCGGGACTAGCGGCCTACGAGCAGTACTTC	CAWRPRPGLAAYEQYF
NA	TRBV18	TRBD1	TRBJ1-4	TGTGCCAGCTCCCCGACCTCTCCGGGACAGGGAAATGAAAAACTGTTTTTT	CASSPTSPGQGNEKLFF
once	TRBV25-1	NA	TRBJ1-5	TGTGCCAGCGGATGGGACAGCAATCAGCCCCAGCATTTT	CASGWDSNQPQHF
once	TRBV24-1	NA	TRBJ1-5	TGTGCCACCAGTGACCCCGATCAGCCCCAGCATTTT	CATSDPDQPQHF
few	TRBV29-1	NA	TRBJ1-5	TGCAGCGTCGGGGGGGGAAGCAATCAGCCCCAGCATTTT	CSVGGGSNQPQHF
NA	TRBV12-5	TRBD2	TRBJ2-5	TGTGCTAGTGGGCAAGGGACTAGCGGGAGGAACACCCAGTACTTC	CASGQGTSGRNTQYF
NA	TRBV6-5	NA	TRBJ2-3	TGTGCCAGCAGTTACGGGAGGAACCCAGATACGCAGTATTTT	CASSYGRNPDTQYF
NA	TRBV6-5	NA	TRBJ2-5	TGTGCCAGCAGTTACTCGACATTAGAGACCCAGTACTTC	CASSYSTLETQYF
once	TRBV29-1	TRBD1	TRBJ2-3	TGCAGCGTTGAAGGACAGGGTACAGATACGCAGTATTTT	CSVEGQGTDTQYF
NA	TRBV24-1	NA	TRBJ1-5	TGTGCCACCAGTGACTCCGACCAGTGGGACAATCAGCCCCAGCATTTT	CATSDSDQWDNQPQHF
NA	TRBV9	NA	TRBJ1-1	TGTGCCAGCAGCGCGGGAATCATGAACACTGAAGCTTTCTTT	CASSAGIMNTEAFF
NA	TRBV30	NA	TRBJ1-4	TGTGCCTGGGGGGGAGGCATTCGGAGTAGTGAAAAACTGTTTTTT	CAWGGGIRSSEKLFF
NA	TRBV24-1	TRBD1	TRBJ1-4	TGTGCCACCAGTGCCCGACAGGGGCAAGATGAAAAACTGTTTTTT	CATSARQGQDEKLFF
NA	TRBV7-9	NA	TRBJ1-2	TGTGCCAGCAGCTCCACCTATTCCGACAGCCTAAGTCACTATGGCTACACCTTC	CASSSTYSDSLSHYGYTF
NA	TRBV28	NA	TRBJ1-2	TGTGCCAGCAGGGAGGGACTGTATGGCTACACCTTC	CASREGLYGYTF
NA	TRBV11-2	TRBD2	TRBJ2-5	TGTGCCAGCAGCTCCCCGGGACTAGCGGGGGGCGATTCAGAGACCCAGTACTTC	CASSSPGLAGGDSETQYF
NA	TRBV19	TRBD1	TRBJ1-5	TGTGCCAGTAGTGCGACAGGGGGCGGTCAGCCCCAGCATTTT	CASSATGGGQPQHF
once	TRBV28	TRBD1	TRBJ1-1	TGTGCCAGCAGTTTACTCCTGGCGCCCACGGGACAGGTGATCTTT	CASSLLLAPTGQVIF
NA	TRBV10-2	TRBD1	TRBJ2-7	TGCGCCAGCAGTGGGACAGGGGGGTACGAGCAGTACTTC	CASSGTGGYEQYF
NA	TRBV6-5	TRBD1	TRBJ1-1	TGTGCCAGCAGTTACCGACGGACAGGGGTAACTGAAGCTTTCTTT	CASSYRRTGVTEAFF
NA	TRBV5-1	TRBD2	TRBJ2-3	TGCGCCAGCAGCCTTACCGGGACTAGCGGCACAGATACGCAGTATTTT	CASSLTGTSGTDTQYF